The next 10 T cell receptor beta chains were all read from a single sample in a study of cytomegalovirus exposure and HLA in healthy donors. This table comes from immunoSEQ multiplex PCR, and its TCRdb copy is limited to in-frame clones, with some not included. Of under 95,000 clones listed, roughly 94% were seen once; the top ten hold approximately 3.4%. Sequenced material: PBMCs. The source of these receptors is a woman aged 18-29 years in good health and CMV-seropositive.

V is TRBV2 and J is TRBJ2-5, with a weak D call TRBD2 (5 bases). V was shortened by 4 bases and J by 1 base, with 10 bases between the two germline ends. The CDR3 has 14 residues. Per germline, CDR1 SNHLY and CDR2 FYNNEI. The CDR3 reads CASSASRTQETQYF. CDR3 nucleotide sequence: TGTGCCAGCAGTGCTAGCAGAACCCAAGAGACCCAGTACTTC.

CDR3 residues: CSARDGREQYF. CDR3 nucleotide sequence: TGCAGTGCTAGAGATGGGCGCGAGCAGTACTTC. The chain joins TRBV20-1 to TRBJ2-7, with unresolved D. Deletions cut 0 bases from V and 6 bases from J, with 6 bases between. The length of the CDR3 is 11 residues. Looked up from germline, CDR1 is DFQATT and CDR2 is SNEGSKA (reference sequence).

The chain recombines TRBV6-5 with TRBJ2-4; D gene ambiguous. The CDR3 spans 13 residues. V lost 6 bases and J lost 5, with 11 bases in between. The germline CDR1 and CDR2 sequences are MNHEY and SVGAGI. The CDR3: CASSNSGQNIQYF. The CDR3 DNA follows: TGTGCCAGCAGCAACAGTGGCCAAAACATTCAGTACTTC.

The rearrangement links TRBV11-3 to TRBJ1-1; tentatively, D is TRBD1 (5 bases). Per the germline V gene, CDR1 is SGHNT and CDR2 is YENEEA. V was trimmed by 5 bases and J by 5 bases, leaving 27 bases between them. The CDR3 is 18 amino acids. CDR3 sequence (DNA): TGTGCCAGCAGCCTCCCCGGACGGTTAAGGGGTCGTGAAACTGAAGCTTTCTTT. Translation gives CASSLPGRLRGRETEAFF.

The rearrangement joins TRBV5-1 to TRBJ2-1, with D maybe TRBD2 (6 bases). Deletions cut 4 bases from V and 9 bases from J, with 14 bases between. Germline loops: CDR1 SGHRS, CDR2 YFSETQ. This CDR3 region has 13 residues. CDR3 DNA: TGCGCCAGCAGCGCCGGGGGAACGTCTGAGCAGTTCTTC. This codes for CASSAGGTSEQFF.

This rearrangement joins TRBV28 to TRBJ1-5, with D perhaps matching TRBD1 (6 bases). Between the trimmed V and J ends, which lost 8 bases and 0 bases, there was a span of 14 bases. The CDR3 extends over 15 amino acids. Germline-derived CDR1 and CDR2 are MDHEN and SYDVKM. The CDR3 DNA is TGTGCCAGCCATGTTGCAGGGGATAGCAATCAGCCCCAGCATTTT. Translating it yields CASHVAGDSNQPQHF.

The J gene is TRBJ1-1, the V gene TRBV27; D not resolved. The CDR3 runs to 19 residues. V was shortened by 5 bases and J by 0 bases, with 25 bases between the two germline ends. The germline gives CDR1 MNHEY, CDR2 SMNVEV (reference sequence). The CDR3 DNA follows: TGTGCCAGCAGTCCAGACATAAACACACCACAGAATCTGAACACTGAAGCTTTCTTT. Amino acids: CASSPDINTPQNLNTEAFF.

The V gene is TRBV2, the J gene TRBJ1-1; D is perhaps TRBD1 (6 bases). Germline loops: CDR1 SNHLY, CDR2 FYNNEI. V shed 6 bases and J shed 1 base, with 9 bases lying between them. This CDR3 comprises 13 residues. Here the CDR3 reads CASSADRNTEAFF. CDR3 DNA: TGTGCCAGCAGCGCGGACAGGAACACTGAAGCTTTCTTT.

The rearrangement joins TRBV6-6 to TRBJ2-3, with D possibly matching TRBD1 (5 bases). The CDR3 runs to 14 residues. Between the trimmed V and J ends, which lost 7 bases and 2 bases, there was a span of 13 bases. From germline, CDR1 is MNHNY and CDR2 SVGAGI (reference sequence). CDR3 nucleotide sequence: TGTGCCAGCATCTTGGACACCTACACAGATACGCAGTATTTT. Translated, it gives CASILDTYTDTQYF.

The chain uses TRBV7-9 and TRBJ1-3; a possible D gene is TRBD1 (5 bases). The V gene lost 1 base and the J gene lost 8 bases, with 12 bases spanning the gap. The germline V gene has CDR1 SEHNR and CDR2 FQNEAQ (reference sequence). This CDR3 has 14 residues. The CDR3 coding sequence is TGTGCCAGCAGCTTAGGACAGAGAACGGACACCATATATTTT. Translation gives CASSLGQRTDTIYF. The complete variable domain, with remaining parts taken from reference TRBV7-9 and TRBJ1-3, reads DTGVSQNPRHKITKRGQNVTFRCDPISEHNRLYWYRQTLGQGPEFLTYFQNEAQLEKSRLLSDRFSAERPKGSFSTLEIQRTEQGDSAMYLCASSLGQRTDTIYFGEGSWLTVV.